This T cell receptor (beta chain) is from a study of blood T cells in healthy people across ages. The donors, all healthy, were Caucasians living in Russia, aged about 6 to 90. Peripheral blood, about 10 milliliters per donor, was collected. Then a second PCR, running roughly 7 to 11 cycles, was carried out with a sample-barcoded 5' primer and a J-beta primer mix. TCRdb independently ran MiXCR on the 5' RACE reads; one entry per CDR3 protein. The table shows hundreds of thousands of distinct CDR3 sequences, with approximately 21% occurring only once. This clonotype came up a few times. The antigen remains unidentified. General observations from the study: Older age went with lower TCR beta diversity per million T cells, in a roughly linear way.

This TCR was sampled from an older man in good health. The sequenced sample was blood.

The chain's CDR3 is CSARVRIYNEQFF. DNA for the CDR3: TGCAGTGCTAGAGTGCGTATTTACAATGAGCAGTTCTTC. The chain joins TRBV20-1 to TRBJ2-1; D remains unclear. This CDR3 region has 13 residues. In germline, CDR1 is DFQATT, CDR2 SNEGSKA (reference sequence). The ends were cut back, 1 base at V and 4 bases at J, with 8 bases in the middle.